This T cell receptor beta chain was found in a study of T-cell reconstitution after alpha-beta-depleted transplantation in children. The V end was cut by 6 bases, the J end by 8 bases, with 11 bases between. The CDR3 loop spans 12 amino acids. At least ten counts were recorded for this clonotype. TCRbeta library preparation incorporated unique molecular identifiers. TCRdb passed the PCR reads through MiXCR, listing each CDR3 protein once. The sample gives approximately 20,000 distinct CDR3 sequences, under 15% of which show up once; roughly 37% is in the top ten. The chain couples TRBV12-3 or TRBV12-4 to TRBJ1-3, with a weak D call TRBD1 (5 bases). The input for sequencing was PBMCs, mostly from graft donor cells, taken 60 days after TCRalphabeta/CD19-depleted stem cell transplant. This clonotype was obtained from a female patient aged 2-15 years who had a stem cell transplant for congenital amegakaryocytic thrombocytopenia, so the T cells may come from the graft donor. CDR3 sequence: CASSQTGDTIYF. DNA for the CDR3: TGTGCCAGCAGCCAAACAGGAGACACCATATATTTT.